Listed below are T cell receptor beta chains from one sample, sequenced in a study of CD4 and CD8 cells across lung adenocarcinoma regions. TCRdb processed the PCR reads anew with MiXCR; each CDR3 protein has one entry. This table holds roughly 7,000 distinct CDR3 sequences, approximately 48% found once. The sample was CD8+ T cells from the center of a lung tumor. These receptors were taken from a female donor with lung adenocarcinoma. The CD4 and CD8 labels of this study may be unreliable. CDR3s include the opening cysteine and the closing phenylalanine or tryptophan. The order of the fields is D gene, J gene, V gene, clone size, CDR3 protein, CDR3 DNA. A D gene is named only where the DNA matches it firmly. Some rows mark clone size as missing; the rest say once, few, many or name a class of expanded clone.

>.|TRBJ1-1|TRBV12-3/TRBV12-4|many
CASNVPGANTEAFF
TGTGCCAGCAACGTCCCGGGGGCGAACACTGAAGCTTTCTTT
>.|TRBJ2-3|TRBV6-5|.
CARSYFGISTDTQYF
TGTGCCAGGAGTTATTTCGGCATCAGCACAGATACGCAGTATTTT
>.|TRBJ2-3|TRBV6-5|medium-sized
CASSYLGNQYF
TGTGCCAGCAGTTACCTGGGAAATCAGTATTTT
>.|TRBJ2-3|TRBV10-3|once
CGRGPQVYSKDTQYF
TGTGGCCGCGGCCCACAGGTGTATAGCAAAGATACGCAGTATTTT
>.|TRBJ2-1|TRBV7-2|.
CASLAEDIQFF
TGTGCCAGCCTAGCCGAAGACATCCAGTTCTTC
>.|TRBJ2-4|TRBV12-3/TRBV12-4|.
CGSMGVAAGDTQYF
TGTGGCAGCATGGGGGTGGCCGCAGGGGATACTCAGTACTTC
>.|TRBJ2-2|TRBV7-3|few
CASSSGGQANTGELFF
TGTGCCAGCAGCTCGGGGGGACAGGCGAACACCGGGGAGCTGTTTTTT
>TRBD1|TRBJ1-2|TRBV28|many
CASRSQGDYGYTF
TGTGCCAGCAGATCTCAGGGGGACTATGGCTACACCTTC
>.|TRBJ2-5|TRBV6-1|once
CASGTGGRVQETQYF
TGTGCCAGCGGGACCGGGGGCCGAGTCCAAGAGACCCAGTATTTC
>TRBD1|TRBJ2-1|TRBV6-1|.
CASSAYGQGSSDAQFF
TGTGCCAGCAGTGCTTATGGACAGGGGTCCTCCGATGCGCAGTTCTTC
>.|TRBJ2-5|TRBV7-2|.
CASSLGGGLRETQYF
TGTGCCAGCAGCTTAGGAGGGGGATTGAGAGAGACCCAGTACTTC
>.|TRBJ2-3|TRBV4-3|.
CASSQDWAVRGASTETQYF
TGCGCCAGCAGCCAAGATTGGGCGGTCAGGGGAGCTAGCACAGAGACGCAGTATTTT
>.|TRBJ2-1|TRBV20-1|.
CSARDYRGAYNEQFF
TGCAGTGCTAGAGATTATCGGGGAGCGTACAATGAGCAGTTCTTC
>.|TRBJ2-5|TRBV12-3/TRBV12-4|few
CASSLRSDLQETQYF
TGTGCCAGCAGTTTACGTTCAGACCTCCAAGAGACCCAGTACTTC
>.|TRBJ2-3|TRBV7-2|.
CRGTLVGGKDMQYF
TGTCGCGGCACCTTGGTAGGTGGCAAAGACATGCAGTATTTC
>TRBD2|TRBJ2-5|TRBV6-2/TRBV6-3|.
CASSSLLAGHQETQYF
TGTGCCAGCAGTTCTCTACTAGCGGGCCACCAAGAGACCCAGTACTTC
>.|TRBJ1-6|TRBV6-1|medium-sized
CASSETGYSPLHF
TGTGCCAGCAGTGAGACAGGATATTCACCCCTCCACTTT
>TRBD1|TRBJ1-1|TRBV18|.
CASSPPTGVNEAFF
TGTGCCAGCTCACCACCGACAGGGGTGAATGAAGCTTTCTTT